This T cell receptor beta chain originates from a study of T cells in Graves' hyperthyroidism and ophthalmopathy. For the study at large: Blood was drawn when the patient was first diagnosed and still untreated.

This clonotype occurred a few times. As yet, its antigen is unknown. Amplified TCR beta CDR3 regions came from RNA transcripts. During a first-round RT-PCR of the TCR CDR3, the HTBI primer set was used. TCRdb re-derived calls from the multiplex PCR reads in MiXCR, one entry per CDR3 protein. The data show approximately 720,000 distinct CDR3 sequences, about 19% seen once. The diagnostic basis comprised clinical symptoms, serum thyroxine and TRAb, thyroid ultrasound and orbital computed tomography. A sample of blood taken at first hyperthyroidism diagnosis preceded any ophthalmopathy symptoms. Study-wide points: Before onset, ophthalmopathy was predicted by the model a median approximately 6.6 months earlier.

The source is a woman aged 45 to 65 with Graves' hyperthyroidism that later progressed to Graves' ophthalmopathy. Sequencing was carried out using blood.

This CDR3 is CASSLDVRYEQFF. CDR3 in DNA: TGTGCCAGCAGCTTAGATGTCCGCTACGAGCAGTTCTTC. The chain employs TRBV11-2 and TRBJ2-1, with D unresolved. This CDR3 is 13 amino acids long. The V end lost 0 bases, the J end lost 10 bases, and 10 bases lay between the germline ends. In germline, CDR1 is SGHAT, CDR2 FQNNGV.